This T cell receptor beta chain was identified during a study of vaccination and CD4 T cells after COVID-19 (dated by TCRdb to 2021 to 2024). About the full investigation: Every convalescent patient had a positive nasal swab PCR test for SARS-CoV-2, with mild disease in 8 to 10 patients and severe disease in one. Control cultures used a CEFX viral epitope pool as positive control, an HIV-1 Nef peptide pool as negative control, or no peptide. Six males and four females were included in the convalescent cohort, with two Hispanic individuals, seven Caucasians, two Asians and one multiracial person represented. Participants got two doses of the Pfizer-BioNTech BNT162b2 vaccine (n=8) or two doses of the Moderna mRNA-1273 vaccine (n=2). The spike-specific CD4+ TCR repertoire was compared before and after mRNA vaccination in 10 to 11 COVID-19 convalescent patients and a few infection-naive healthy vaccine recipients. Post-COVID blood samples from convalescent patients were collected a median of roughly 100 days after diagnosis, with a range of 35 to 161 days. For stimulating the cultures, overlapping spike peptide pools were used, derived from SARS-CoV-2 as well as from the common cold coronaviruses HCoV-NL63, HCoV-OC43 and HCoV-229E. Post-vaccine blood samples were collected a median of about 69 days after the second vaccine dose, ranging from 14 to 241 days.

Concerning this clonotype: Its specific antigen is unknown. One base away there is no much larger clone; base qualities are not given.

Measured from the cysteine to the phenylalanine, the CDR3 is 13 residues long. The entry retains the CDR3 DNA only, 39 bases that are in frame from base 1. CDR1 and CDR2 are drawn from the germline V gene: LGHNA, YNFKEQ. V and J are truncated by 4 bases and 5 bases respectively, leaving an intervening sequence of 10 bases. Receptors were amplified or captured by PCR. DNA from cultured CD4+ T cells was subjected to TCR sequencing with the Oncomine TCR Beta short-read assay at the Johns Hopkins FTIC core. Genomic DNA was extracted from the cultured CD4+ T cells with the QIAamp micro DNA kit. Oncomine TCR Beta libraries made from cultured CD4+ T cells were pooled using unique dual indexes and sequenced on an Illumina iSeq 100. Regarding the original processing steps: Non-productive sequences were filtered out, and CDR3s that did not start with C, did not end with F or W, or were shorter than 7 amino acids were discarded. Antigen-specific clonotypes were identified using the MANAFEST web application through comparison of peptide-stimulated wells with reference and other culture wells. An FDR below 0.05, an odds ratio above 5, and a productive frequency above 0.1% in at least two of three replicate wells were required for clones to be considered positive. A clonotype was classed as cross-reactive if the clonotype showed significant expansion both in SARS-CoV-2 spike wells and in at least one common cold coronavirus spike condition. Similarity between CDR3 sequences was evaluated in R version 3.6.1 using Levenshtein distances (stringdist) and unrooted phylogenetic trees (ape). Starting from the raw public reads, TCRdb applied fastp trimming at Q25, assembled clones with MiXCR and retained in-frame beta chains. Rows matching on CDR3 protein sequence are summarized as one entry with the most common DNA and genes. TCRdb, not the original authors, processed these V and J calls. The sample contains under 4,500 distinct CDR3 sequences, 21% of them found a single time. The ten largest clones take up more than 15% of the sample.

Summary of the overall study and its limitations: Although the median number of SARS-CoV-2-reactive clonotypes went up from 20 to 25 after infection to 35 to 40 after vaccination, the increase was not significant. In convalescent patients, nearly all vaccine-specific clones (304 of 307) were found to be mono-reactive for SARS-CoV-2 spike rather than cross-reactive with common cold coronaviruses. In convalescent patients, a median about 84% of post-vaccine SARS-CoV-2-reactive clones were detected only after vaccination, and vaccine-specific priming was suggested by this finding. Only a relatively small number of convalescent patients were included in the study, and early timepoints following natural infection were not analyzed.

This specimen's treatment or condition label, interpreted: approximately nine-day PBMC culture with coronavirus spike peptide pools or control peptides (ViraFEST assay). The ViraFEST assay, used in the study, expanded antigen-specific T cells with peptide pools and then identified the expanded clonotypes through TCR sequencing. Positive SARS-CoV-2 PCR tests in the convalescent patients dated from March to December 2020, before Alpha, Beta and Delta variants emerged in the United States. PBMCs were cultured at fewer than 2.5 million per well in IMDM supplemented with approximately 5.3% human AB serum and about 9.5 IU/ml IL-2, with 10 ug/ml peptide pools added. On days 3 and 7, half of the culture medium was replaced with fresh IL-2-containing medium. Once the cells had been in culture for ten to eleven days, the EasySep CD4+ T cell isolation kit was used to isolate CD4+ T cells by negative selection. Ficoll-Paque Plus gradient centrifugation was used to isolate PBMCs from whole blood, and the isolated PBMCs were then either used fresh or cryopreserved at -140C. Culture conditions were generally each tested in triplicate wells.

Material: CD4+ T cells from blood, cultured in vitro. This chain is built from TRBV4-2 and TRBJ2-3; the D segment cannot be called with confidence. The origin of this receptor is a human donor who had recovered from COVID-19. The CDR3 here reads CASSRPAGDTQYF. The sequenced DNA: TGTGCCAGCAGCCGCCCAGCCGGAGATACGCAGTATTTT.